This TCR beta chain was documented in a study of blood T cell repertoires in COVID-19. Overall study context: The United States, Italy and Spain provided the acute and convalescent COVID-19 samples.

Original processing notes: Reference gene primer amplification in the assay estimated nucleated cell counts. Profiling relied on immunoSEQ multiplex PCR, and the TCRdb table lists in-frame clones only, not all of them. V and J calls and clone size come straight from that table; D and trimming were deduced from the DNA. The sample has about 200,000 clones, 88% seen once. The CDR3 loop spans 18 amino acids. V was clipped by 5 bases and J by 9 bases; unmatched bases: 15. Germline V CDR1 and CDR2: SGHTA, FQGTGA. V is TRBV7-3 and J is TRBJ2-1; 14 nucleotides match TRBD2. The sample taken for sequencing was peripheral blood. This sequence was found in a man younger than 35 with active or convalescent COVID-19. The CDR3 DNA reads as TGTGCCAGCAGCCATGGGGCTGGGACTAGCGGGAGCTCGGGTGAGCAGTTCTTC. Translation: CASSHGAGTSGSSGEQFF.